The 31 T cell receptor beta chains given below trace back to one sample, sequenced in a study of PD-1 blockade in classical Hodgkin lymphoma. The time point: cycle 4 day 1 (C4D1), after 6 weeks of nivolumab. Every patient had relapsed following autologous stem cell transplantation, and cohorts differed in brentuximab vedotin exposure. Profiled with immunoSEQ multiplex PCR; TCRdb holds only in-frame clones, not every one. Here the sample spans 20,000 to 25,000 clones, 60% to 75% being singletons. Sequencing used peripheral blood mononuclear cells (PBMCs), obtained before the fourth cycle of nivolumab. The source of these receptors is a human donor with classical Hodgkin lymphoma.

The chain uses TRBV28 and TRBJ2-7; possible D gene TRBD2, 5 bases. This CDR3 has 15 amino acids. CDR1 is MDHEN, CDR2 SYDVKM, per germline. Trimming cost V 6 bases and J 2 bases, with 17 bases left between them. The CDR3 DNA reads TGTGCCAGCAGCCCTCAGGCGCCGACTACCTACGAGCAGTACTTC. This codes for CASSPQAPTTYEQYF. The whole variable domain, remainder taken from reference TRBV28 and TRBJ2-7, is DVKVTQSSRYLVKRTGEKVFLECVQDMDHENMFWYRQDPGLGLRLIYFSYDVKMKEKGDIPEGYSVSREKKERFSLILESASTNQTSMYLCASSPQAPTTYEQYFGPGTRLTVT.

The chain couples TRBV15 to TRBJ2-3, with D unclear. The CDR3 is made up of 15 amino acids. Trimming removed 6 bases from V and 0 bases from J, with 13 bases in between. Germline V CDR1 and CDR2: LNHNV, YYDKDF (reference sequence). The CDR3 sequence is CATRAVHSSTDTQYF. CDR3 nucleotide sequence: TGTGCCACCAGGGCAGTACACTCTAGCACAGATACGCAGTATTTT.

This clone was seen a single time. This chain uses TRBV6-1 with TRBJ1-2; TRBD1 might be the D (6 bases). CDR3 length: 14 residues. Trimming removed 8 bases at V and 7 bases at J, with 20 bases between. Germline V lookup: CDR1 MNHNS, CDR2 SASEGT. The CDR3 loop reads CASQRGGQYGGYTF. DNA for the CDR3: TGTGCCAGCCAAAGGGGGGGGCAATACGGTGGCTACACCTTC.

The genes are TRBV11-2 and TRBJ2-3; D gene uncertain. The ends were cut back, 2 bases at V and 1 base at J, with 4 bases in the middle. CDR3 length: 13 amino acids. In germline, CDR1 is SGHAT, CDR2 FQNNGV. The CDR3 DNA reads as TGTGCCAGCAGCTTACTGCGCACAGATACGCAGTATTTT. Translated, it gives CASSLLRTDTQYF.

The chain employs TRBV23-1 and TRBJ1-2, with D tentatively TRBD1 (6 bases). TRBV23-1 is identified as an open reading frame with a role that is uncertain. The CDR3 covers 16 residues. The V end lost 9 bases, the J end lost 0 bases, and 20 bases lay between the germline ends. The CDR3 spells CARPHGENRANYGYTF. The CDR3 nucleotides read TGCGCCAGACCTCATGGGGAAAACAGGGCTAACTATGGCTACACCTTC.

The CDR3 nucleotides are TGTGCCAGCAGTTCAGACAGGAGTAGCAATCAGCCCCAGCATTTT. Translating gives CASSSDRSSNQPQHF. V usage is TRBV6-6 and J usage is TRBJ1-5, with TRBD1 as a possible D gene (6 bases). The length of the CDR3 is 15 residues. Trimming pared 4 bases from V and 0 bases from J, leaving 10 bases between. Per the germline V gene, CDR1 is MNHNY and CDR2 is SVGAGI (reference sequence).

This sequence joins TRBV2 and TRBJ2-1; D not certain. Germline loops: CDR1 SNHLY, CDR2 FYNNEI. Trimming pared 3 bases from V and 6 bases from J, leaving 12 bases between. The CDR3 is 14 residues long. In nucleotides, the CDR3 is TGTGCCAGCAGTGATCAGGTGGGGTTCAATGAGCAGTTCTTC. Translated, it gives CASSDQVGFNEQFF.

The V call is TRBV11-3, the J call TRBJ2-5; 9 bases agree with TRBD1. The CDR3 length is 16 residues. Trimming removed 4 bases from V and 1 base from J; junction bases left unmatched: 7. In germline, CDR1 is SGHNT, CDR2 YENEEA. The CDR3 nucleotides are TGTGCCAGCAGCTACCTGACAGGGGGGGCCCAAGAGACCCAGTACTTC. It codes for CASSYLTGGAQETQYF.

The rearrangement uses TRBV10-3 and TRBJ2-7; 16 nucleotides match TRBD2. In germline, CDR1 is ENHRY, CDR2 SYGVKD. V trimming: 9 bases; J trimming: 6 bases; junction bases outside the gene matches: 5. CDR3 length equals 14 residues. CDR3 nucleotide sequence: TGTGCCATTGGGACTAGCGGGGGGGCCGTCGAGCAGTACTTC. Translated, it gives CAIGTSGGAVEQYF.

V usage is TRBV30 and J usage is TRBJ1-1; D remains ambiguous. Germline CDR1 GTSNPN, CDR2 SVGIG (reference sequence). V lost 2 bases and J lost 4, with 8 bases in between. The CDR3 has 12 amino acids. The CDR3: CAWSRVGTEAFF. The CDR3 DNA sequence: TGTGCCTGGAGTCGGGTGGGCACTGAAGCTTTCTTT.

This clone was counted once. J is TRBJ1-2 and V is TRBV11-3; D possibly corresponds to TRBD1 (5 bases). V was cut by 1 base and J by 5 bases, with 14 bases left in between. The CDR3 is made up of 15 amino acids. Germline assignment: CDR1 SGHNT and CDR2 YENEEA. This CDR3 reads CASSLGGDGMYGYTF. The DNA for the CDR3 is TGTGCCAGCAGCTTAGGAGGGGATGGGATGTATGGCTACACCTTC. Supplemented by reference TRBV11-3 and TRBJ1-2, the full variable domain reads EAGVVQSPRYKIIEKKQPVAFWCNPISGHNTLYWYLQNLGQGPELLIRYENEEAVDDSQLPKDRFSAERLKGVDSTLKIQPAELGDSAVYLCASSLGGDGMYGYTFGSGTRLTVV.

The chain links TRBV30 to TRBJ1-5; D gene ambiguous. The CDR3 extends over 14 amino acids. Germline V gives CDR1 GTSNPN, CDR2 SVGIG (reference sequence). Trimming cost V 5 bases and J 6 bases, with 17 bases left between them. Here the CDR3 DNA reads TGTGCCTGGGCACCAGGAAGCTGGCTTCAGCCCCAGCATTTT. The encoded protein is CAWAPGSWLQPQHF.

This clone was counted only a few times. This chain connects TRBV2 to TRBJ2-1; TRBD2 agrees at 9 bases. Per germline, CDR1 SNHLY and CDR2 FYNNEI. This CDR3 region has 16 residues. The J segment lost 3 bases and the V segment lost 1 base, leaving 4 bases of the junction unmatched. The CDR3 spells CASSEVRLAVYNEQFF. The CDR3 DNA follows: TGTGCCAGCAGTGAAGTTAGACTAGCGGTCTACAATGAGCAGTTCTTC.

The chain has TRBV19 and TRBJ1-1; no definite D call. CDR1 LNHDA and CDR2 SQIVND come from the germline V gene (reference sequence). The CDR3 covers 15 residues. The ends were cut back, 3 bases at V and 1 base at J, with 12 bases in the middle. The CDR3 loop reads CASSIMAVSNTEAFF. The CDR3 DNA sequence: TGTGCCAGTAGTATTATGGCAGTGTCGAACACTGAAGCTTTCTTT.

The CDR3 is CASSYYPPGNTIYF. The DNA for the CDR3 is TGTGCCAGCAGTTACTATCCCCCTGGAAACACCATATATTTT. This chain links TRBV6-5 with TRBJ1-3; the D is unclear. V lost 1 base, J lost 2 bases, and 6 bases lay in between. The germline V gene has CDR1 MNHEY and CDR2 SVGAGI. This CDR3 is 14 amino acids long.

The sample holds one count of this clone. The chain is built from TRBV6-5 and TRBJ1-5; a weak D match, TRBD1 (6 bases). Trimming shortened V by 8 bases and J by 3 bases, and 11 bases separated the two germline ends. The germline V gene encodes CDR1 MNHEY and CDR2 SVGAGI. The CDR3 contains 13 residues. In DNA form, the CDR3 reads TGTGCCAGCGGGGGCAGCACCAATCAGCCCCAGCATTTT. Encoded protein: CASGGSTNQPQHF.

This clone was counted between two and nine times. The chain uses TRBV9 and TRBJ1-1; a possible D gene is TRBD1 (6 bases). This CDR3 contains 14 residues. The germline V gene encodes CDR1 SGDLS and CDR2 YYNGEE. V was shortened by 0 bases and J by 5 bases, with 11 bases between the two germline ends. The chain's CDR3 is CASSVEPGTTEAFF. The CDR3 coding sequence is TGTGCCAGCAGCGTAGAACCAGGGACAACTGAAGCTTTCTTT.

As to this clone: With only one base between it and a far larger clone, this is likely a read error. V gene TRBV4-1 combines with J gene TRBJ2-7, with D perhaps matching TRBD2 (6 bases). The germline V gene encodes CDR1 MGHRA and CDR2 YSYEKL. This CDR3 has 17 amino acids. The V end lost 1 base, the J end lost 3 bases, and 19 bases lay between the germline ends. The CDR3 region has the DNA TGCGCCAGCAGCCAAGCCCAAGGAGGGGCGGGTAACTACGAGCAGTACTTC. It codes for CASSQAQGGAGNYEQYF.

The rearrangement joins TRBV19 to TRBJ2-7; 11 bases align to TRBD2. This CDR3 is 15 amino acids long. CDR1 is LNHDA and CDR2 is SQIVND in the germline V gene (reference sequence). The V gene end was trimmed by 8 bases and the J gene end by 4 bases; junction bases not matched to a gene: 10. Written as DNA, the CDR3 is TGTGCCAGTTCCCCACTAGCGGGAGCGCGGTACGAGCAGTACTTC. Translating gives CASSPLAGARYEQYF.

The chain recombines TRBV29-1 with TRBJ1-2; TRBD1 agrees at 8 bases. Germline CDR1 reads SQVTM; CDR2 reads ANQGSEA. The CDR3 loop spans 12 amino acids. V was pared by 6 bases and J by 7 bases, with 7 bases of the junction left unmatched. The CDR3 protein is CSVGRQGPGYTF. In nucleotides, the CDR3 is TGCAGCGTGGGTCGACAGGGGCCTGGCTACACCTTC.

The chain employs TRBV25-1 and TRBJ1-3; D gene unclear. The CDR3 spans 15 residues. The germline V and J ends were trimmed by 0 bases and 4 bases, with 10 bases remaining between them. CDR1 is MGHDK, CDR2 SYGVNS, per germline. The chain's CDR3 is CASSEYGVRGNTIYF. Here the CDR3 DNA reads TGTGCCAGCAGTGAATACGGGGTTCGAGGAAACACCATATATTTT.

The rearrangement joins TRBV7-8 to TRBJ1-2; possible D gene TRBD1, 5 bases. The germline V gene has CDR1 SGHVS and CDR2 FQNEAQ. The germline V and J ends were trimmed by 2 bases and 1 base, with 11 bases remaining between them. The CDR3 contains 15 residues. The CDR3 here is CASSLNQGFNYGYTF. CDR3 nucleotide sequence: TGTGCCAGCAGCTTAAATCAGGGCTTTAACTATGGCTACACCTTC. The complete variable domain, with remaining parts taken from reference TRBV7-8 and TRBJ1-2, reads GAGVSQSPRYKVAKRGQDVALRCDPISGHVSLFWYQQALGQGPEFLTYFQNEAQLDKSGLPSDRFFAERPEGSVSTLKIQRTQQEDSAVYLCASSLNQGFNYGYTFGSGTRLTVV.

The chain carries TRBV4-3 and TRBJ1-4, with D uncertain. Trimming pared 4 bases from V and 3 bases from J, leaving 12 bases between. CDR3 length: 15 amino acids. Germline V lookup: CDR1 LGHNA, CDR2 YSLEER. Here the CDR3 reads CASSRGMSPNEKLFF. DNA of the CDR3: TGCGCCAGCAGCCGGGGAATGTCGCCTAATGAAAAACTGTTTTTT.

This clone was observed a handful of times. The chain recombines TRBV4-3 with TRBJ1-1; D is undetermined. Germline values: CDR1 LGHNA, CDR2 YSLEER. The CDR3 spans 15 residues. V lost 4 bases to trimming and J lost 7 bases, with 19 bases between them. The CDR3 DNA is TGCGCCAGCAGCCCAAGGGAACTCCCCGCGGTTGAAGCTTTCTTT. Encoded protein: CASSPRELPAVEAFF.

CDR3 sequence reads: CASSFGFGQHTEAFF. CDR3 in DNA: TGCGCCAGCAGCTTTGGGTTTGGGCAACACACTGAAGCTTTCTTT. This rearrangement joins TRBV5-1 to TRBJ1-1; D is unresolved. The CDR3 contains 15 residues. The V end was cut by 2 bases, the J end by 3 bases, with 14 bases between. CDR1 SGHRS and CDR2 YFSETQ come from the germline V gene.

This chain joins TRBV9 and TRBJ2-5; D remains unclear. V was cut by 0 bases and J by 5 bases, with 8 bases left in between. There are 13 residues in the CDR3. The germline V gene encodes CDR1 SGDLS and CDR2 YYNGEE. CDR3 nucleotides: TGTGCCAGCAGCGTAGCTCTGAGGGAGACCCAGTACTTC. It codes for CASSVALRETQYF.

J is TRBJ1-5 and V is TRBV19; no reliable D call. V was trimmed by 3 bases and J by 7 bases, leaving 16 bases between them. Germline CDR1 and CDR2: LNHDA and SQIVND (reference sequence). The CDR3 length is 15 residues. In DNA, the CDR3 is TGTGCCAGTAGTATCGTAGCCAGTAAGGGCCAGCCCCAGCATTTT. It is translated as CASSIVASKGQPQHF.

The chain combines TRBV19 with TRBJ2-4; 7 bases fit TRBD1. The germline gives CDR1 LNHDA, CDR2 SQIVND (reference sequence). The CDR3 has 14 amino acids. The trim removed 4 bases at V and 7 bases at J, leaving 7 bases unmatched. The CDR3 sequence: CASSKTGWANIQYF. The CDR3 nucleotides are TGTGCCAGTAGTAAGACAGGGTGGGCGAACATTCAGTACTTC. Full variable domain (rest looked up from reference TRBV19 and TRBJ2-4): DGGITQSPKYLFRKEGQNVTLSCEQNLNHDAMYWYRQDPGQGLRLIYYSQIVNDFQKGDIAEGYSVSREKKESFPLTVTSAQKNPTAFYLCASSKTGWANIQYFGAGTRLSVL.

CDR3 nucleotide sequence: TGTGCCTGGAGTGATCAGGGGAACTATGGCTACACCTTC. Amino acid sequence: CAWSDQGNYGYTF. The rearrangement uses TRBV30 and TRBJ1-2; maybe TRBD1 (6 bases). CDR3 length equals 13 residues. Looked up from germline, CDR1 is GTSNPN and CDR2 is SVGIG (reference sequence). Between the trimmed V and J ends, which lost 1 base and 2 bases, there was a span of 8 bases.

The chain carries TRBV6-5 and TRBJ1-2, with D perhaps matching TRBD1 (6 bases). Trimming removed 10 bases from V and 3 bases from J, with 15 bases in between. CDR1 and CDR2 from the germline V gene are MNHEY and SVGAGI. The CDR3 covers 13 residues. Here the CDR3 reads CATSAGVDYGYTF. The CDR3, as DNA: TGTGCCACCTCGGCAGGGGTGGACTATGGCTACACCTTC.

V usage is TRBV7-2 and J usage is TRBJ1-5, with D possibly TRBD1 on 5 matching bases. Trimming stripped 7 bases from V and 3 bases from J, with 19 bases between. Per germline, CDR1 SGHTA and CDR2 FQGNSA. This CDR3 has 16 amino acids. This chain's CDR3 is CASKLDGGSPNQPQHF. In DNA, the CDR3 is TGTGCCAGCAAGCTAGATGGGGGTAGCCCCAATCAGCCCCAGCATTTT. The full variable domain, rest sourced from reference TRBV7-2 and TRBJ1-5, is GAGVSQSPSNKVTEKGKDVELRCDPISGHTALYWYRQSLGQGLEFLIYFQGNSAPDKSGLPSDRFSAERTGGSVSTLTIQRTQQEDSAVYLCASKLDGGSPNQPQHFGDGTRLSIL.